The 14 T cell receptor beta chains below were found in one sample sequenced in a study of T cells in Graves' hyperthyroidism and ophthalmopathy. Template material for amplifying TCR beta CDR3 regions consisted of RNA transcripts. The TCR CDR3 was amplified in a first-round RT-PCR using the HTBI primer set. TCRdb redid the calling of the multiplex PCR reads with MiXCR, one entry per CDR3 protein. The sample includes about 350,000 distinct CDR3 sequences, about a sixth of them seen just once. The source material was blood. Receptor source: a woman aged 25 to 45 with Graves' hyperthyroidism that later progressed to Graves' ophthalmopathy.

This clonotype was detected only a few times. The V gene is TRBV27, the J gene TRBJ2-3; D is unresolved. Germline loops: CDR1 MNHEY, CDR2 SMNVEV (reference sequence). V dropped 4 bases and J dropped 3 bases, with 14 bases sitting between them. This CDR3 comprises 15 residues. CDR3 nucleotides: TGTGCCAGCAGTTCCCCGTCTGAGCGTACAGATACGCAGTATTTT. It is translated as CASSSPSERTDTQYF.

This clonotype was picked up many times. V gene TRBV6-1 combines with J gene TRBJ2-7; 8 bases map to TRBD2. Losses at the gene ends were 2 bases for V and 4 bases for J; bases not matched to a gene: 10. CDR1 and CDR2 (germline): MNHNS, SASEGT. The length of the CDR3 is 16 residues. DNA for the CDR3: TGTGCCAGCAGTGAACCTCCCGGGGCGGGAGGATACGAGCAGTACTTC. Protein: CASSEPPGAGGYEQYF.

This clonotype was counted a few times. The chain recombines TRBV5-4 with TRBJ1-2; the D is unclear. The CDR3 totals 12 residues. V shed 4 bases and J shed 4 bases, with 8 bases lying between them. In germline, CDR1 is SGHNT, CDR2 YYREEE (reference sequence). The CDR3 bases are TGTGCCAGCAGCGAAGGAACCTATGGCTACACCTTC. Translating it yields CASSEGTYGYTF.

The chain links TRBV30 to TRBJ2-1; the D gene could be TRBD1 or TRBD2 (5 bases each). Trimming stripped 2 bases from V and 4 bases from J, with 12 bases between. CDR3 size: 14 residues. Germline CDR1 and CDR2: GTSNPN and SVGIG (reference sequence). This chain's CDR3 is CAWSLGWGYNEQFF. The CDR3 DNA sequence: TGTGCCTGGAGTTTAGGATGGGGGTACAATGAGCAGTTCTTC.

The table lists this clonotype with many counts. V and J are TRBV5-1 and TRBJ2-3; unclear D gene. The CDR3 runs to 14 residues. CDR1 is SGHRS, CDR2 YFSETQ, per germline. The V gene lost 0 bases and the J gene lost 6 bases, with 11 bases spanning the gap. DNA for the CDR3: TGCGCCAGCAGCTTGGGGTCCCGTACGGATACGCAGTATTTT. It encodes CASSLGSRTDTQYF.

Turning to this clonotype: This may arise from a read error, as a much more abundant clone is one base away. V usage is TRBV18 and J usage is TRBJ1-5, with D hard to call. In germline, CDR1 is KGHSH, CDR2 LQKENI. This CDR3 contains 16 residues. The CDR3, as DNA: TGTGCCAGCTCACCGGTCGGAACTAATAGCAATCAGCCCCGGCATTTT. Protein: CASSPVGTNSNQPRHF.

The sample holds many counts of this clonotype. The rearrangement uses TRBV5-1 and TRBJ1-4, with 7 positions matching TRBD1. This CDR3 has 14 residues. Trimming removed 4 bases from V and 1 base from J; junction bases left unmatched: 1. CDR1 is SGHRS, CDR2 YFSETQ, per germline. CDR3 in DNA: TGCGCCAGCAGCCAGGGGGAAACTAATGAAAAACTGTTTTTT. Protein: CASSQGETNEKLFF.

The CDR3, as DNA: TGTGCCAGCAAAAAGGACAGGGGGCTGTCTTACACCGGGGAGCTGTTTTTT. Translated, it gives CASKKDRGLSYTGELFF. The chain combines TRBV12-3 or TRBV12-4 with TRBJ2-2; 11 bases align to TRBD1. The junction had 10 bases not matched to a gene; V was cut back by 7 bases and J by 3 bases. The CDR3 is 17 amino acids.

J is TRBJ2-5 and V is TRBV9; TRBD2 matches at 7 bases. V dropped 4 bases and J dropped 2; count of bases not matched to a gene: 17. This CDR3 has 18 residues. The germline gives CDR1 SGDLS, CDR2 YYNGEE. The CDR3 DNA sequence: TGTGCCAGCAGCCCAGAGGCCCCCGCGGGAGTAGAACAAGAGACCCAGTACTTC. Translating it yields CASSPEAPAGVEQETQYF. The variable domain in full, completed from reference TRBV9 and TRBJ2-5, reads DSGVTQTPKHLITATGQRVTLRCSPRSGDLSVYWYQQSLDQGLQFLIQYYNGEERAKGNILERFSAQQFPDLHSELNLSSLELGDSALYFCASSPEAPAGVEQETQYFGPGTRLLVL.

The chain employs TRBV12-3 or TRBV12-4 and TRBJ2-2; no clear D. The CDR3 length is 14 residues. The germline V and J ends were trimmed by 6 bases and 9 bases, with 17 bases remaining between them. This chain's CDR3 is CASSYGSGRRELFF. CDR3 bases: TGTGCCAGCAGCTACGGAAGTGGTAGGCGGGAGCTGTTTTTT.

The gene calls are TRBV5-1 and TRBJ1-4; 8 bases are shared with TRBD1. With V trimmed by 4 bases and J by 6 bases, 8 bases remained unmatched. Germline V gene data show CDR1 as SGHRS and CDR2 as YFSETQ. CDR3 length: 15 residues. The CDR3 region has the DNA TGCGCCAGCAGCGGAAACAGGGGGGGTGATGAAAAACTGTTTTTT. Protein product: CASSGNRGGDEKLFF.

The genes are TRBV25-1 and TRBJ2-5; a possible D gene is TRBD1 (6 bases). Germline-derived CDR1 and CDR2 are MGHDK and SYGVNS. V gave up 2 bases and J gave up 7 bases, with 14 bases separating them. The CDR3 is 14 residues long. This CDR3 reads CASSEQQGIGTQYF. The CDR3 DNA reads TGTGCCAGCAGTGAACAACAGGGTATTGGGACCCAGTACTTC.

This clonotype came up many times. The CDR3, as DNA: TGCAGTGCTAGAGATGGAGGGAGACTAGCATGGGGGAAAGAGACCCAGTACTTC. This codes for CSARDGGRLAWGKETQYF. The chain combines TRBV20-1 with TRBJ2-5, with 7 bases aligning to TRBD2. The CDR3 sequence is 18 residues long. Looked up from germline, CDR1 is DFQATT and CDR2 is SNEGSKA (reference sequence). Unmatched junction bases numbered 16, after V lost 0 bases and J lost 3 bases.

The chain links TRBV20-1 to TRBJ2-3; possibly TRBD2 for D (6 bases). Germline loops: CDR1 DFQATT, CDR2 SNEGSKA (reference sequence). V lost 6 bases and J 2 bases, leaving 18 bases between the germline ends. This CDR3 spans 15 amino acids. The CDR3 region has the DNA TGCAGTGCCATCAGCACGGGAGATCCCACAGATACGCAGTATTTT. This encodes CSAISTGDPTDTQYF.